Following are 23 T cell receptor beta chains from one sample sequenced in a study of T cell responses to AZD1222 COVID-19 vaccine (dated by TCRdb to about 2021). Per the publication, the time point label means: baseline before first vaccination. The method was the immunoSEQ multiplex PCR assay. TCRdb provides this immuneACCESS table in a form limited to in-frame rearrangements. Some clones are lacking; in checked studies, under half of them reflect an unresolved V gene, and why the rest are absent is not known. Recorded for this sample are approximately 130,000 clones; 90% of them occurred a single time. Roughly 1.7% of the sample comes from the top ten. This specimen consisted of peripheral blood, obtained on day 0 of AZD1222 vaccination. Every receptor here comes from an adult in good health.

The gene calls are TRBV3-1 (or the pseudogene TRBV3-2) and TRBJ2-7; 7 positions agree with TRBD2. The CDR3 runs 16 residues. Trimming cost V 4 bases and J 0 bases; bases outside gene matches: 9. Germline V gives CDR1 LGHDT, CDR2 YNNKEL (reference sequence). The CDR3 loop reads CASSRVFGRSSYEQYF. DNA of the CDR3: TGTGCCAGCAGCCGCGTTTTCGGGAGGAGCTCCTACGAGCAGTACTTC.

The chain couples TRBV27 to TRBJ1-1; 10 bases agree with TRBD1. The CDR3 is 16 amino acids. The V segment lost 4 bases and the J segment 5 bases; nucleotides outside the gene matches: 10. Germline V gives CDR1 MNHEY, CDR2 SMNVEV (reference sequence). CDR3 bases: TGTGCCAGCAGTTCCGACAGGGGGCAGGTCGTGACTGAAGCTTTCTTT. As protein: CASSSDRGQVVTEAFF.

In its sample, this clone was seen once. J is TRBJ2-7 and V is TRBV7-9; D may correspond to TRBD1 or TRBD2 (5 bases each). Germline CDR1 reads SEHNR; CDR2 reads FQNEAQ (reference sequence). CDR3 size: 16 residues. The V end lost 5 bases, the J end lost 1 base, and 18 bases lay between the germline ends. The CDR3 DNA reads TGTGCCAGCAGCCGACAACGACAGAGGGATTCCTACGAGCAGTACTTC. The encoded protein is CASSRQRQRDSYEQYF.

V usage is TRBV19 and J usage is TRBJ2-3; tentatively, D is TRBD1 (6 bases). Germline CDR1 and CDR2: LNHDA and SQIVND (reference sequence). The V and J ends lost 1 base and 2 bases respectively, with 19 bases between them. This CDR3 is built from 18 residues. For the CDR3, the DNA is TGTGCCAGTAGTATAGGTAGACGGGACATCTTATTCACAGATACGCAGTATTTT. This translates into CASSIGRRDILFTDTQYF.

This clone was seen once. The chain combines TRBV25-1 with TRBJ1-5; D not certain. Germline V gene lookup returns CDR1 MGHDK and CDR2 SYGVNS. This CDR3 comprises 15 residues. Trimming shortened V by 7 bases and J by 4 bases, and 17 bases separated the two germline ends. This CDR3 reads CASTPGPLLNQPQHF. The CDR3 DNA reads as TGTGCCAGCACCCCGGGCCCCCTTTTGAATCAGCCCCAGCATTTT.

This chain connects TRBV29-1 to TRBJ2-7; 12 nucleotides match TRBD2. Germline trimming cut 5 bases from V and 5 bases from J; bases unmatched to any gene: 10. The germline gives CDR1 SQVTM, CDR2 ANQGSEA. The CDR3 spans 15 residues. CDR3 amino acids: CSVTLRLAGEHEQYF. In DNA, the CDR3 is TGCAGCGTTACACTCAGACTAGCGGGAGAACACGAGCAGTACTTC.

This chain uses TRBV7-8 with TRBJ1-2; TRBD1 aligns across 9 bases. This CDR3 has 16 residues. Losses at the gene ends were 4 bases for V and 3 bases for J; bases not matched to a gene: 9. Germline CDR1 is SGHVS and CDR2 is FQNEAQ. The CDR3 here is CASSSMGQGFDYGYTF. CDR3 nucleotides: TGTGCCAGCAGCTCAATGGGACAGGGCTTTGACTATGGCTACACCTTC.

V and J are TRBV7-8 and TRBJ2-7, with 7 bases fitting TRBD1. There are 14 residues in the CDR3. V lost 5 bases to trimming and J lost 2 bases; unmatched junction nucleotides: 6. Germline CDR1 reads SGHVS; CDR2 reads FQNEAQ. The CDR3 DNA sequence: TGTGCCAGCAGCCGCCGGGACAGCCCCTACGAGCAGTACTTC. Encoded protein: CASSRRDSPYEQYF. Combining the CDR3 with reference TRBV7-8 and TRBJ2-7 gives the whole variable domain GAGVSQSPRYKVAKRGQDVALRCDPISGHVSLFWYQQALGQGPEFLTYFQNEAQLDKSGLPSDRFFAERPEGSVSTLKIQRTQQEDSAVYLCASSRRDSPYEQYFGPGTRLTVT.

V usage is TRBV4-3 and J usage is TRBJ2-3, with a possible D match to TRBD1 (5 bases). V was shortened by 0 bases and J by 2 bases, with 12 bases between the two germline ends. Germline CDR1 LGHNA, CDR2 YSLEER. This CDR3 has 16 amino acids. This CDR3 reads CASSQDRRVPTDTQYF. The CDR3 DNA reads TGCGCCAGCAGCCAAGATCGCAGGGTCCCCACAGATACGCAGTATTTT.

This clone is a singleton in its sample. The chain recombines TRBV10-1 with TRBJ1-1, with 10 bases fitting TRBD1. CDR3 length: 14 amino acids. Trimming at V came to 9 bases and at J to 4 bases, leaving 8 bases not matched to a gene. From germline, CDR1 is WNHNN and CDR2 SYGVQD (reference sequence). In DNA form, the CDR3 reads TGCGCCAGGACAGGGGGCGAAGAGGGCACTGAAGCTTTCTTT. It translates to CARTGGEEGTEAFF.

This clone was observed a few times. The rearrangement links TRBV6-5 to TRBJ1-1; weak D call: TRBD1 (5 bases). Germline CDR1 MNHEY, CDR2 SVGAGI. This CDR3 has 14 residues. Trimming took 6 bases from V and 9 from J, leaving 20 bases between them. The CDR3 nucleotides read TGTGCCAGCAGCACCGGCGGGGGGAGAGTTAAAGCTTTCTTT. Its protein is CASSTGGGRVKAFF.

The V gene is TRBV10-3, the J gene TRBJ1-6; possibly TRBD1 for D (5 bases). V was cut by 5 bases and J by 4 bases, with 9 bases left in between. The CDR3 totals 14 residues. Germline values: CDR1 ENHRY, CDR2 SYGVKD. CDR3 loop: CAISRDGYNSPLHF. The CDR3 DNA sequence: TGTGCCATCAGTCGGGACGGATATAATTCACCCCTCCACTTT.

The chain uses TRBV9 and TRBJ2-5, with a weak D call TRBD1 (5 bases). The CDR3 extends over 15 amino acids. Germline V gene sequence: CDR1 SGDLS, CDR2 YYNGEE. The germline V and J ends were trimmed by 0 bases and 2 bases, with 11 bases remaining between them. CDR3: CASSVGGGAQETQYF. CDR3 nucleotides: TGTGCCAGCAGCGTAGGGGGTGGGGCGCAAGAGACCCAGTACTTC.

The chain recombines TRBV7-3 with TRBJ1-2, with D perhaps TRBD1 (6 bases). CDR1 and CDR2 from the germline V gene are SGHTA and FQGTGA. This CDR3 spans 16 amino acids. V was trimmed by 1 base and J by 7 bases, leaving 19 bases between them. CDR3 DNA sequence: TGTGCCAGCAGCTTAAATGGGGAGACAGGCCTGGGTGGCTACACCTTC. Translation: CASSLNGETGLGGYTF.

V usage is TRBV7-2 and J usage is TRBJ2-1; TRBD2 aligns across 12 bases. This CDR3 has 17 residues. The germline gives CDR1 SGHTA, CDR2 FQGNSA. J was trimmed by 0 bases and V by 2 bases; bases with no gene match: 2. CDR3 DNA: TGTGCCAGCAGCTTACCGACTAGCGGGGGCTCCTACAATGAGCAGTTCTTC. Protein: CASSLPTSGGSYNEQFF.

This chain links TRBV15 with TRBJ1-5; no clear D gene. There are 14 residues in the CDR3. Trimming shortened V by 3 bases and J by 2 bases, and 8 bases separated the two germline ends. Germline V gene lookup returns CDR1 LNHNV and CDR2 YYDKDF (reference sequence). The CDR3 sequence is CATSSFRGNQPQHF. The CDR3 coding sequence is TGTGCCACCAGCAGCTTCCGGGGCAATCAGCCCCAGCATTTT.

The chain has TRBV10-3 and TRBJ2-3, with 8 bases lining up with TRBD2. The CDR3 totals 14 residues. With V trimmed by 6 bases and J by 4 bases, 6 bases remained unmatched. CDR1 and CDR2 (germline): ENHRY, SYGVKD. Here the CDR3 reads CAISPGRVPDTQYF. DNA for the CDR3: TGTGCCATCAGCCCCGGGAGGGTGCCAGATACGCAGTATTTT.

The chain is built from TRBV9 and TRBJ2-5; 9 bases line up with TRBD1. The CDR3 is 14 residues long. V was pared by 0 bases and J by 6 bases, with 3 bases of the junction left unmatched. From germline, CDR1 is SGDLS and CDR2 YYNGEE. CDR3 in DNA: TGTGCCAGCAGCGTAGAGGGACAGGGACAGACCCAGTACTTC. Encoded protein: CASSVEGQGQTQYF.

In DNA form, the CDR3 reads TGTGCCAGCAGCCCACACAGCGGGGACAATCAGCCCCAGCATTTT. This sequence encodes CASSPHSGDNQPQHF. The V and J genes are TRBV3-1 (or the pseudogene TRBV3-2) and TRBJ1-5, with no clear D. The CDR3 spans 15 residues. Germline V gives CDR1 LGHDT, CDR2 YNNKEL (reference sequence). V lost 4 bases to trimming and J lost 3 bases, with 13 bases between them.

The chain employs TRBV10-3 and TRBJ2-7; maybe TRBD1 (6 bases). The germline V gene has CDR1 ENHRY and CDR2 SYGVKD. The CDR3 loop spans 15 amino acids. V was clipped by 5 bases and J by 3 bases, with 17 bases between them. The CDR3: CAISTRTVAFYEQYF. The CDR3 nucleotides read TGTGCCATCAGTACCCGGACAGTAGCCTTCTACGAGCAGTACTTC.

The count of this clone is one. J is TRBJ2-7 and V is TRBV9; D not resolved. V lost 0 bases, J lost 2 bases, and 15 bases lay in between. Germline V gene lookup returns CDR1 SGDLS and CDR2 YYNGEE. The CDR3 spans 16 residues. In DNA, the CDR3 is TGTGCCAGCAGCGTAGCTACATTCAGTAGTCCCTACGAGCAGTACTTC. Protein: CASSVATFSSPYEQYF.

The gene calls are TRBV28 and TRBJ1-4; 7 nucleotides line up with TRBD1. The germline gives CDR1 MDHEN, CDR2 SYDVKM. J lost 4 bases, V lost 4 bases, and 9 bases had no gene match. CDR3 length equals 16 residues. The CDR3 region has the DNA TGTGCCAGCAGTTCCTCCGGGACAGTTTTTAATGAAAAACTGTTTTTT. It codes for CASSSSGTVFNEKLFF.

The gene calls are TRBV3-1 (or the pseudogene TRBV3-2) and TRBJ1-2; D gene ambiguous. The germline gives CDR1 LGHDT, CDR2 YNNKEL (reference sequence). There are 18 residues in the CDR3. V lost 9 bases and J lost 0, with 26 bases in between. CDR3 protein: CASEYSPEERLANYGYTF. The CDR3 nucleotides are TGTGCCAGTGAATATTCGCCGGAAGAGCGCTTAGCTAACTATGGCTACACCTTC.